This TCR beta chain was recorded in a study of shared clonotypes between healthy human individuals. Naive CD8 cells comprised CD45RO-negative, CCR7-positively selected cells, excluding terminally differentiated effector memory CD45RA+ cells. Deep level was the assay's run setting. The repertoire was sequenced with immunoSEQ multiplex PCR; TCRdb's copy has only in-frame clones and lacks some. The table records some 2 million clones, just under 95% of them present only once. From germline, CDR1 is MNHEY and CDR2 SVGAGI. Trimming removed 11 bases at V and 3 bases at J, with 11 bases between. This CDR3 spans 11 amino acids.

The source of this sequence is a man aged 18 to 30 in good health. The chain couples TRBV6-5 to TRBJ2-7; D gene ambiguous. The sequenced sample consisted of naive CD8+ T cells sorted from blood. The CDR3 nucleotides are TGTGCCGTCGGCGAAAGCTACGAGCAGTACTTC. It codes for CAVGESYEQYF.